These 14 T cell receptor beta chains came from one sample sequenced in a study of shared clonotypes between healthy human individuals. TCRdb's copy holds only in-frame clones and misses some; the assay was immunoSEQ multiplex PCR. The repertoire includes about 2.4 million clones, approximately 94% of them detected once, and about 0.13% sits in the top ten. Sequenced: naive CD4+ T cells sorted from blood. Indicated subset: CD45RA+ positively selected. The receptors were gathered from a man younger than 35 in good health.

The rearrangement joins TRBV30 to TRBJ1-4, with 9 bases aligning to TRBD1. The CDR3 extends over 13 amino acids. The V gene's germline CDR1 is GTSNPN and CDR2 SVGIG (reference sequence). Germline trimming cut 5 bases from V and 6 bases from J; bases unmatched to any gene: 4. For the CDR3, the DNA is TGTGCCTGGGGGACAGGGCGCGATGAAAAACTGTTTTTT. Protein sequence: CAWGTGRDEKLFF.

This chain uses TRBV27 with TRBJ2-7; 11 nucleotides align to TRBD1. Unmatched junction bases numbered 10, after V lost 5 bases and J lost 4 bases. Germline assignment: CDR1 MNHEY and CDR2 SMNVEV (reference sequence). The CDR3 loop spans 16 amino acids. The CDR3 DNA follows: TGTGCCAGCAGTCCTGCTAAAGGGACAGGGGGGTACGAGCAGTACTTC. Translated, it gives CASSPAKGTGGYEQYF.

The chain recombines TRBV5-1 with TRBJ2-3; D could derive from TRBD1 or TRBD2 (5 bases each). The CDR3 loop spans 15 amino acids. The germline V gene has CDR1 SGHRS and CDR2 YFSETQ. Trimming shortened V by 4 bases and J by 0 bases, and 12 bases separated the two germline ends. The CDR3 is CASSIGTPSTDTQYF. Written as DNA, the CDR3 is TGCGCCAGCAGCATTGGGACGCCTAGCACAGATACGCAGTATTTT.

The genes are TRBV18 and TRBJ2-3; 11 positions agree with TRBD2. J was trimmed by 0 bases and V by 2 bases; bases with no gene match: 1. The CDR3 contains 16 residues. Germline V gene sequence: CDR1 KGHSH, CDR2 LQKENI. The CDR3 region has the DNA TGTGCCAGCTCACCAACTAGCGGGAGAAGCACAGATACGCAGTATTTT. As protein: CASSPTSGRSTDTQYF.

V gene TRBV7-9 combines with J gene TRBJ1-2; 8 bases align to TRBD1. The CDR3 runs to 17 residues. Germline V gene data show CDR1 as SEHNR and CDR2 as FQNEAQ (reference sequence). Trimming cost V 4 bases and J 6 bases; bases outside gene matches: 16. CDR3 amino acids: CASSSQDRAYRGDGYTF. CDR3 sequence (DNA): TGTGCCAGCAGCTCCCAGGACAGGGCTTACCGTGGGGATGGCTACACCTTC.

This chain links TRBV4-3 with TRBJ2-6, with D uncertain. The CDR3 length is 15 residues. The germline V and J ends were trimmed by 0 bases and 12 bases, with 15 bases remaining between them. Germline V gene lookup returns CDR1 LGHNA and CDR2 YSLEER. The DNA for the CDR3 is TGCGCCAGCAGCCAAGATGGGTCCATTTCCTCCGTCCTGACTTTC. Amino acids: CASSQDGSISSVLTF.

V usage is TRBV7-9 and J usage is TRBJ1-1; 7 bases agree with TRBD1. After removal of 5 bases from V and 1 base from J, the junction contained 7 bases not matched to a gene. The CDR3 consists of 15 residues. Germline V lookup: CDR1 SEHNR, CDR2 FQNEAQ (reference sequence). CDR3 protein: CASSPRGRENTEAFF. CDR3 DNA: TGTGCCAGCAGCCCCAGGGGGAGGGAGAACACTGAAGCTTTCTTT.

This chain connects TRBV6-6 to TRBJ2-1; D tentatively reads TRBD1 or TRBD2 (6 bases each). The CDR3 is 13 amino acids. Per the germline V gene, CDR1 is MNHNY and CDR2 is SVGAGI (reference sequence). V was clipped by 5 bases and J by 15 bases, with 20 bases between them. The CDR3 region is CASSGTSGTFWFF. In DNA, the CDR3 is TGTGCCAGCAGTGGGACTTCCGGGACATTTTGGTTCTTC.

The rearrangement links TRBV2 to TRBJ2-3; TRBD2 is a possible D gene (6 bases). Trimming pared 8 bases from V and 0 bases from J, leaving 12 bases between. This CDR3 spans 14 amino acids. The germline CDR1 and CDR2 sequences are SNHLY and FYNNEI. CDR3 nucleotide sequence: TGTGCCAGCGGGGGGAGGTTCAGCACAGATACGCAGTATTTT. The encoded protein is CASGGRFSTDTQYF.

This sequence joins TRBV7-2 and TRBJ2-1; no reliable D call. The CDR3 is 12 amino acids. V was shortened by 5 bases and J by 6 bases, with 8 bases between the two germline ends. CDR1 and CDR2 (germline): SGHTA, FQGNSA. This CDR3 is CASSPPTNEQFF. The DNA for the CDR3 is TGTGCCAGCAGCCCCCCGACCAATGAGCAGTTCTTC. Looking up the rest from reference TRBV7-2 and TRBJ2-1 gives the full variable domain: GAGVSQSPSNKVTEKGKDVELRCDPISGHTALYWYRQSLGQGLEFLIYFQGNSAPDKSGLPSDRFSAERTGGSVSTLTIQRTQQEDSAVYLCASSPPTNEQFFGPGTRLTVL.

This sequence joins TRBV11-1 and TRBJ1-6; possible D gene TRBD1, 6 bases. Germline CDR1 reads SGHAT; CDR2 reads FQDESV (reference sequence). Trimming left V 5 bases short and J 14 bases short, with 13 bases between. CDR3 length equals 12 residues. The CDR3 reads CASSQDSQTLHF. CDR3 in DNA: TGTGCCAGCAGCCAGGACAGTCAAACCCTCCACTTT.

This clone was detected only once. V gene TRBV10-3 combines with J gene TRBJ2-3; weak D call: TRBD2 (6 bases). The germline CDR1 and CDR2 sequences are ENHRY and SYGVKD. V was shortened by 8 bases and J by 0 bases, with 15 bases between the two germline ends. The CDR3 has 15 amino acids. CDR3 sequence reads: CAIQSAAGSTDTQYF. The CDR3 DNA is TGTGCCATCCAATCCGCGGCGGGGAGCACAGATACGCAGTATTTT.

The gene calls are TRBV5-4 and TRBJ2-1; D may be TRBD1 or TRBD2 (7 bases each). This CDR3 is 16 amino acids long. Per germline, CDR1 SGHNT and CDR2 YYREEE (reference sequence). Deletions cut 4 bases from V and 4 bases from J, with 18 bases between. The CDR3: CASSLGGTVIYNEQFF. The CDR3 region has the DNA TGTGCCAGCAGCCTGGGGGGGACAGTCATTTACAATGAGCAGTTCTTC.

A single count supports this clone. The J gene is TRBJ1-5, the V gene TRBV7-2, with 8 bases aligning to TRBD1. Germline V gene data show CDR1 as SGHTA and CDR2 as FQGNSA. The V and J ends lost 6 bases and 1 base, in that order; junction bases with no gene match: 5. The CDR3 is 15 residues long. The DNA of the CDR3 is TGTGCCAGCAGGGCCCGGACAGGGAGCAATCAGCCCCAGCATTTT. Translating gives CASRARTGSNQPQHF.